A selection of T cell receptor beta chains follows, all from one sample in a study of human T cells and chemical hapten exposure. TCRdb recomputed calls from the RACE reads with MiXCR, one row per CDR3 protein. In the table there are a few hundred thousand distinct CDR3 sequences, 4.5% to 5.5% of which are singletons. Source: whole blood, taken in connection with sensitization to the hapten diphenylcyclopropenone (DPC). These receptors all come from a woman aged 18-29 years with alopecia areata. Some clones in this sample may be carry-over from other donors' samples. Both conserved end residues are part of each CDR3. D genes are given only for firm matches. Clone sizes are given selectively: once, few, many, or a class where the clone is expanded.

CDR3aa: CASTRAGAEETQYF; CDR3nt: TGTGCCAGCACCAGAGCGGGGGCGGAAGAGACCCAGTACTTC; abundance: .; v_gene: TRBV27; d_gene: TRBD2; j_gene: TRBJ2-5
CDR3aa: CASSSGNTGELFF; CDR3nt: TGTGCCAGCAGTTCGGGAAACACCGGGGAGCTGTTTTTT; abundance: many; v_gene: TRBV7-8; d_gene: .; j_gene: TRBJ2-2
CDR3aa: CASSPPLGGDNEKLFF; CDR3nt: TGCGCCAGCAGCCCTCCCCTAGGAGGGGATAATGAAAAACTGTTTTTT; abundance: many; v_gene: TRBV4-3; d_gene: .; j_gene: TRBJ1-4
CDR3aa: CASSYEGFRDTQYF; CDR3nt: TGTGCCAGCAGTTACGAGGGTTTTCGCGATACGCAGTATTTT; abundance: .; v_gene: TRBV6-2/TRBV6-3; d_gene: .; j_gene: TRBJ2-3
CDR3aa: CASSSRGGLAKNIQYF; CDR3nt: TGTGCCAGCAGCTCGAGAGGGGGTCTAGCCAAAAACATTCAGTACTTC; abundance: .; v_gene: TRBV7-9; d_gene: .; j_gene: TRBJ2-4
CDR3aa: CASSYRGRVAEAFF; CDR3nt: TGTGCCAGCAGTTACAGGGGGCGCGTAGCTGAAGCTTTCTTT; abundance: few; v_gene: TRBV6-5; d_gene: TRBD1; j_gene: TRBJ1-1
CDR3aa: CSARDPLGSDTQYF; CDR3nt: TGCAGTGCTAGAGATCCTCTGGGCTCAGATACGCAGTATTTT; abundance: few; v_gene: TRBV20-1; d_gene: .; j_gene: TRBJ2-3
CDR3aa: CASSFASGATEAFF; CDR3nt: TGTGCCAGCAGCTTCGCTTCGGGGGCCACTGAAGCTTTCTTT; abundance: few; v_gene: TRBV7-9; d_gene: .; j_gene: TRBJ1-1
CDR3aa: CASSERDSTDTQYF; CDR3nt: TGTGCCAGCAGCGAACGGGACTCTACAGATACGCAGTATTTT; abundance: .; v_gene: TRBV7-9; d_gene: .; j_gene: TRBJ2-3
CDR3aa: CASSPGQGQDEQYF; CDR3nt: TGTGCCAGCAGTCCGGGGCAGGGACAAGACGAGCAGTACTTC; abundance: .; v_gene: TRBV7-9; d_gene: .; j_gene: TRBJ2-7
CDR3aa: CASSIRWAGTEAFF; CDR3nt: TGTGCCAGCAGTATAAGGTGGGCAGGGACTGAAGCTTTCTTT; abundance: few; v_gene: TRBV6-5; d_gene: .; j_gene: TRBJ1-1
CDR3aa: CSARIRVNSPLHF; CDR3nt: TGCAGTGCTAGAATTAGGGTTAATTCACCCCTCCACTTT; abundance: many; v_gene: TRBV20-1; d_gene: .; j_gene: TRBJ1-6
CDR3aa: CASSSGEDIYGYTF; CDR3nt: TGTGCCAGCAGTTCCGGGGAGGACATCTATGGCTACACCTTC; abundance: many; v_gene: TRBV12-3/TRBV12-4; d_gene: .; j_gene: TRBJ1-2
CDR3aa: CASSSSATGANVLTF; CDR3nt: TGTGCCAGCAGTTCCTCCGCCACCGGGGCCAACGTCCTGACTTTC; abundance: many; v_gene: TRBV28; d_gene: .; j_gene: TRBJ2-6
CDR3aa: CASSQVSAGGPGNEQFF; CDR3nt: TGTGCCAGCAGCCAAGTATCGGCGGGGGGGCCGGGGAATGAGCAGTTCTTC; abundance: .; v_gene: TRBV4-2; d_gene: TRBD2; j_gene: TRBJ2-1
CDR3aa: CASSTSGGANQDTQYF; CDR3nt: TGCGCCAGCAGCACAAGCGGGGGGGCCAATCAAGATACGCAGTATTTT; abundance: .; v_gene: TRBV5-1; d_gene: TRBD2; j_gene: TRBJ2-3
CDR3aa: CASSLNRDSEAFF; CDR3nt: TGTGCCAGCAGCTTAAACCGGGACAGTGAAGCTTTCTTT; abundance: few; v_gene: TRBV7-8; d_gene: TRBD1; j_gene: TRBJ1-1
CDR3aa: CASSREWAPLHF; CDR3nt: TGTGCCAGCAGCCGAGAATGGGCACCCCTCCACTTT; abundance: few; v_gene: TRBV7-2; d_gene: .; j_gene: TRBJ1-6
CDR3aa: CASSPEVLQPQHF; CDR3nt: TGTGCCAGCAGCCCTGAGGTATTGCAGCCCCAGCATTTT; abundance: many; v_gene: TRBV4-2; d_gene: .; j_gene: TRBJ1-5
CDR3aa: CASSSRTMSEAFF; CDR3nt: TGTGCCAGCAGCTCCCGGACGATGTCTGAAGCTTTCTTT; abundance: many; v_gene: TRBV11-3; d_gene: .; j_gene: TRBJ1-1
CDR3aa: CATRADRVGEQYF; CDR3nt: TGTGCCACCCGGGCGGACAGGGTCGGCGAGCAGTACTTC; abundance: few; v_gene: TRBV24-1; d_gene: TRBD1; j_gene: TRBJ2-7
CDR3aa: CASSQEGVNNSPLHF; CDR3nt: TGTGCCAGCAGCCAAGAAGGCGTAAATAATTCACCCCTCCACTTT; abundance: .; v_gene: TRBV4-2; d_gene: .; j_gene: TRBJ1-6
CDR3aa: CASSIGTGFQPQHF; CDR3nt: TGTGCCAGTAGTATAGGGACAGGGTTTCAGCCCCAGCATTTT; abundance: many; v_gene: TRBV19; d_gene: TRBD1; j_gene: TRBJ1-5
CDR3aa: CASSLKVSGGIYGYTF; CDR3nt: TGTGCCAGCAGCTTAAAAGTCTCCGGGGGAATCTATGGCTACACCTTC; abundance: .; v_gene: TRBV7-9; d_gene: .; j_gene: TRBJ1-2
CDR3aa: CSVERVSANTEAFF; CDR3nt: TGCAGCGTTGAGCGGGTCAGTGCGAACACTGAAGCTTTCTTT; abundance: few; v_gene: TRBV29-1; d_gene: .; j_gene: TRBJ1-1
CDR3aa: CASSLGGPFLSSYNEQFF; CDR3nt: TGCGCCAGCAGCTTGGGGGGTCCTTTCCTAAGCTCCTACAATGAGCAGTTCTTC; abundance: .; v_gene: TRBV5-1; d_gene: .; j_gene: TRBJ2-1
CDR3aa: CSAGRNEKLFF; CDR3nt: TGCAGTGCGGGACGGAATGAAAAACTGTTTTTT; abundance: few; v_gene: TRBV20-1; d_gene: .; j_gene: TRBJ1-4
CDR3aa: CASSELPGNYGYTF; CDR3nt: TGTGCCAGCAGTGAACTGCCGGGGAACTATGGCTACACCTTC; abundance: few; v_gene: TRBV6-1; d_gene: .; j_gene: TRBJ1-2
CDR3aa: CASRRELYNSPLHF; CDR3nt: TGTGCCAGCAGAAGGGAACTTTATAATTCACCCCTCCACTTT; abundance: .; v_gene: TRBV25-1; d_gene: .; j_gene: TRBJ1-6
CDR3aa: CASSLEGGGTRNEQFF; CDR3nt: TGTGCCAGCAGCTTAGAGGGCGGGGGTACAAGGAATGAGCAGTTCTTC; abundance: many; v_gene: TRBV7-2; d_gene: TRBD2; j_gene: TRBJ2-1
CDR3aa: CASSRTSGGNEQYF; CDR3nt: TGCGCCAGCAGCCGGACTAGCGGGGGCAACGAGCAGTACTTC; abundance: many; v_gene: TRBV4-3; d_gene: TRBD2; j_gene: TRBJ2-7
CDR3aa: CASSDSRDTQYF; CDR3nt: TGTGCCAGCAGTGACTCTCGAGATACGCAGTATTTT; abundance: many; v_gene: TRBV6-4; d_gene: .; j_gene: TRBJ2-3
CDR3aa: CSARGTRGGYEQFF; CDR3nt: TGCAGTGCTCGAGGGACCAGGGGTGGCTATGAGCAGTTCTTC; abundance: few; v_gene: TRBV20-1; d_gene: .; j_gene: TRBJ2-1
CDR3aa: CASSRDRVNTEAFF; CDR3nt: TGTGCCAGCAGCCGGGACAGGGTGAACACTGAAGCTTTCTTT; abundance: few; v_gene: TRBV6-6; d_gene: TRBD1; j_gene: TRBJ1-1
CDR3aa: CASSLRDGKNTGELFF; CDR3nt: TGTGCCAGCAGCTTAAGGGACGGGAAGAACACCGGGGAGCTGTTTTTT; abundance: .; v_gene: TRBV11-2; d_gene: .; j_gene: TRBJ2-2
CDR3aa: CASSEAARDMPLHF; CDR3nt: TGTGCCAGCAGTGAAGCTGCCCGAGATATGCCCCTCCACTTT; abundance: .; v_gene: TRBV6-1; d_gene: .; j_gene: TRBJ1-6
CDR3aa: CASSEQGPDTIYF; CDR3nt: TGTGCCAGCAGTGAACAGGGTCCGGACACCATATATTTT; abundance: few; v_gene: TRBV28; d_gene: .; j_gene: TRBJ1-3
CDR3aa: CASSLLSQVWDTEAFF; CDR3nt: TGTGCCAGCAGCCTCCTTTCACAGGTATGGGACACTGAAGCTTTCTTT; abundance: few; v_gene: TRBV7-2; d_gene: .; j_gene: TRBJ1-1
CDR3aa: CASSYTILQAFF; CDR3nt: TGTGCCAGCAGTTATACAATACTGCAAGCTTTCTTT; abundance: .; v_gene: TRBV6-2/TRBV6-3; d_gene: .; j_gene: TRBJ1-1
CDR3aa: CASSDGDRVDQPQHF; CDR3nt: TGTGCCAGCAGTGACGGGGACCGGGTGGACCAGCCCCAGCATTTT; abundance: .; v_gene: TRBV6-2/TRBV6-3; d_gene: .; j_gene: TRBJ1-5
CDR3aa: CASSLVADPAGYTF; CDR3nt: TGTGCCAGCAGTTTAGTGGCGGATCCTGCTGGCTACACCTTC; abundance: many; v_gene: TRBV28; d_gene: .; j_gene: TRBJ1-2
CDR3aa: CASSSQGSADTQYF; CDR3nt: TGTGCCAGCAGTTCCCAAGGGTCGGCAGATACGCAGTATTTT; abundance: many; v_gene: TRBV11-3; d_gene: .; j_gene: TRBJ2-3
CDR3aa: CASSLAGTANTEAFF; CDR3nt: TGTGCCAGCAGCTTGGCCGGGACAGCGAACACTGAAGCTTTCTTT; abundance: many; v_gene: TRBV5-6; d_gene: TRBD1; j_gene: TRBJ1-1
CDR3aa: CATSSGTGSEKLFF; CDR3nt: TGTGCCACCAGCAGTGGGACAGGGAGTGAAAAACTGTTTTTT; abundance: few; v_gene: TRBV15; d_gene: TRBD1; j_gene: TRBJ1-4
CDR3aa: CASSGTGTDTQYF; CDR3nt: TGTGCCAGCAGCGGAACCGGGACAGATACGCAGTATTTT; abundance: many; v_gene: TRBV5-6; d_gene: .; j_gene: TRBJ2-3
CDR3aa: CASSLATGGQETQYF; CDR3nt: TGTGCCAGCAGTTTAGCAACAGGGGGCCAAGAGACCCAGTACTTC; abundance: few; v_gene: TRBV12-3/TRBV12-4; d_gene: TRBD1; j_gene: TRBJ2-5
CDR3aa: CASSSGQGAAGYGYTF; CDR3nt: TGTGCCAGCAGTTCTGGGCAGGGGGCCGCAGGCTATGGCTACACCTTC; abundance: many; v_gene: TRBV6-5; d_gene: TRBD1; j_gene: TRBJ1-2
CDR3aa: CASSFAGTGNQPQHF; CDR3nt: TGTGCCAGCAGCTTCGCCGGGACAGGAAATCAGCCCCAGCATTTT; abundance: .; v_gene: TRBV7-2; d_gene: TRBD1; j_gene: TRBJ1-5
CDR3aa: CASSSPTENTEAFF; CDR3nt: TGTGCCAGCAGCTCACCGACAGAGAACACTGAAGCTTTCTTT; abundance: few; v_gene: TRBV7-3; d_gene: .; j_gene: TRBJ1-1
CDR3aa: CASSPAATGEQFF; CDR3nt: TGTGCCAGCAGCCCGGCGGCTACAGGCGAGCAGTTCTTC; abundance: few; v_gene: TRBV6-2/TRBV6-3; d_gene: .; j_gene: TRBJ2-1
CDR3aa: CASNTANRGLETQYF; CDR3nt: TGTGCCAGCAACACCGCGAACAGGGGGCTGGAGACCCAGTACTTC; abundance: many; v_gene: TRBV5-8; d_gene: TRBD1; j_gene: TRBJ2-5
CDR3aa: CAISERGAADTQYF; CDR3nt: TGTGCCATCAGTGAAAGGGGGGCCGCAGATACGCAGTATTTT; abundance: .; v_gene: TRBV10-3; d_gene: .; j_gene: TRBJ2-3
CDR3aa: CSASPSIGQPQHF; CDR3nt: TGCAGTGCTAGCCCCTCCATTGGACAGCCCCAGCATTTT; abundance: many; v_gene: TRBV20-1; d_gene: .; j_gene: TRBJ1-5
CDR3aa: CASSFLTGGDGYTF; CDR3nt: TGCGCCAGCAGCTTTCTGACAGGGGGGGATGGCTACACCTTC; abundance: many; v_gene: TRBV5-1; d_gene: TRBD1; j_gene: TRBJ1-2
CDR3aa: CASSPGLAGVTDTQYF; CDR3nt: TGTGCCAGCAGCCCCGGACTAGCGGGGGTCACAGATACGCAGTATTTT; abundance: .; v_gene: TRBV5-4; d_gene: TRBD2; j_gene: TRBJ2-3
CDR3aa: CSVELVMVTEAFF; CDR3nt: TGCAGCGTTGAACTGGTTATGGTAACTGAAGCTTTCTTT; abundance: many; v_gene: TRBV29-1; d_gene: .; j_gene: TRBJ1-1
CDR3aa: CASSFLSRNSPLHF; CDR3nt: TGTGCCAGCAGCTTCCTATCAAGAAATTCACCCCTCCACTTT; abundance: many; v_gene: TRBV7-9; d_gene: .; j_gene: TRBJ1-6
CDR3aa: CASSQVRAGVTSTDTQYF; CDR3nt: TGTGCCAGCAGCCAAGTCCGAGCGGGGGTTACTAGCACAGATACGCAGTATTTT; abundance: .; v_gene: TRBV4-2; d_gene: TRBD2; j_gene: TRBJ2-3
CDR3aa: CASSYPDRGGSGANVLTF; CDR3nt: TGTGCCAGCAGTTACCCGGACAGGGGAGGCTCTGGGGCCAACGTCCTGACTTTC; abundance: few; v_gene: TRBV6-5; d_gene: TRBD1; j_gene: TRBJ2-6
CDR3aa: CASSPIRNTEAFF; CDR3nt: TGTGCCAGCTCACCAATTCGGAACACTGAAGCTTTCTTT; abundance: few; v_gene: TRBV18; d_gene: .; j_gene: TRBJ1-1